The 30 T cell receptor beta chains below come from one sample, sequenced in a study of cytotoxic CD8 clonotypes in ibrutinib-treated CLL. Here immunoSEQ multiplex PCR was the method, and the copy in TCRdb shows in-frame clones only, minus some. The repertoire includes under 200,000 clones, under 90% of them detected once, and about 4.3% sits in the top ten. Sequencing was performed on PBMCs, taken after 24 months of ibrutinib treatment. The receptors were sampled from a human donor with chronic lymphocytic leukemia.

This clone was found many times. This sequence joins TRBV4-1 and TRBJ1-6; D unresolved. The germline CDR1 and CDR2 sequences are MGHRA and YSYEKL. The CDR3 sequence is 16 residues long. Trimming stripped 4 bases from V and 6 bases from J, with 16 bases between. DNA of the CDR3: TGCGCCAGCAGCCCCATAGGAAGAAATATTAATTCACCCCTCCACTTT. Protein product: CASSPIGRNINSPLHF.

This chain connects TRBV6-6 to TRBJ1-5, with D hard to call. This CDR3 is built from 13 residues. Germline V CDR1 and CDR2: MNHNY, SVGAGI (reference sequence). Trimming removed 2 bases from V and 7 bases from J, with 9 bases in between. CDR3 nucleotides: TGTGCCAGCAGTTACATGTTCGGCCAGCCCCAGCATTTT. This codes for CASSYMFGQPQHF.

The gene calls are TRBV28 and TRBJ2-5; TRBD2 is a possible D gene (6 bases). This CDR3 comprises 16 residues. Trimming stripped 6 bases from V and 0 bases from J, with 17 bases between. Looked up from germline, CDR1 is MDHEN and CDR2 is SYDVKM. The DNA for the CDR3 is TGTGCCAGCAGCGAATACTTATGGACTAACCAAGAGACCCAGTACTTC. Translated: CASSEYLWTNQETQYF.

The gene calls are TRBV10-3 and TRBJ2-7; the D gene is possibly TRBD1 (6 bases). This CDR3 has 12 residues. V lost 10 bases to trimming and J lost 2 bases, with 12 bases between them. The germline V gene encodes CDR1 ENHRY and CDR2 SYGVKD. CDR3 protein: CATTDSAYEQYF. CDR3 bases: TGTGCCACTACGGACAGTGCCTACGAGCAGTACTTC.

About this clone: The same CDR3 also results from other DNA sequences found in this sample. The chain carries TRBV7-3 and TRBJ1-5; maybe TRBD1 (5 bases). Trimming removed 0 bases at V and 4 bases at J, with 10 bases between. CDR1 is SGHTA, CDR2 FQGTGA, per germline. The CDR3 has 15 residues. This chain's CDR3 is CASSLTGDGNQPQHF. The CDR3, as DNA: TGTGCCAGCAGCTTAACAGGGGACGGTAATCAGCCCCAGCATTTT.

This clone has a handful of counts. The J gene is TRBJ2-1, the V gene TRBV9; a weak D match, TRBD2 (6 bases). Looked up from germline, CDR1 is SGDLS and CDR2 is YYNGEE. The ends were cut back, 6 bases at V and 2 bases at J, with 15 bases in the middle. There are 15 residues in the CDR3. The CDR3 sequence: CASTLVEGTYNEQFF. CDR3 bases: TGTGCCAGCACCCTTGTGGAGGGAACCTACAATGAGCAGTTCTTC.

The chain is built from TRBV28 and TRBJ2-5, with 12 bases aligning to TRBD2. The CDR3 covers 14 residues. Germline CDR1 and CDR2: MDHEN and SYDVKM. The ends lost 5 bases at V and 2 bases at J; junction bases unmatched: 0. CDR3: CASSLAGGQETQYF. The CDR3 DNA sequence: TGTGCCAGCAGTCTAGCGGGGGGGCAAGAGACCCAGTACTTC.

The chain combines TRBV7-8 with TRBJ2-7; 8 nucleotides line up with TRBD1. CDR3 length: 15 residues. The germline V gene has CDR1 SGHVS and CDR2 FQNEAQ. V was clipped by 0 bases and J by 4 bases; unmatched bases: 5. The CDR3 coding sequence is TGTGCCAGCAGCTTAGCGCAGGGGGCGATTTACGAGCAGTACTTC. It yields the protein CASSLAQGAIYEQYF.

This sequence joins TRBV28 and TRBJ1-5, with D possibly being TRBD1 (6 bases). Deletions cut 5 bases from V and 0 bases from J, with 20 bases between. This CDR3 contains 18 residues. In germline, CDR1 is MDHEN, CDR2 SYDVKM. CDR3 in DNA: TGTGCCAGCAGTCCCGCCGGGGACATTTTCCTTAGCAATCAGCCCCAGCATTTT. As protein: CASSPAGDIFLSNQPQHF.

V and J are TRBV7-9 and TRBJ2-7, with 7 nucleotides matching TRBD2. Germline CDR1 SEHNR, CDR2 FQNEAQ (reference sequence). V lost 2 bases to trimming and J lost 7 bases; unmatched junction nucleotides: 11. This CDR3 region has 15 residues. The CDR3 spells CASSLIGAGEREQYF. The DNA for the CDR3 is TGTGCCAGCAGCTTAATTGGGGCGGGAGAGAGAGAGCAGTACTTC.

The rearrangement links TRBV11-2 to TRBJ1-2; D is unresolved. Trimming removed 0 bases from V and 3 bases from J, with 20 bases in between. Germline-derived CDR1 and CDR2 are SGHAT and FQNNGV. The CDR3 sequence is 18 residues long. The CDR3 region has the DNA TGTGCCAGCAGCTTAGATCTATATGGCTCTCCCATCCACTATGGCTACACCTTC. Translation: CASSLDLYGSPIHYGYTF.

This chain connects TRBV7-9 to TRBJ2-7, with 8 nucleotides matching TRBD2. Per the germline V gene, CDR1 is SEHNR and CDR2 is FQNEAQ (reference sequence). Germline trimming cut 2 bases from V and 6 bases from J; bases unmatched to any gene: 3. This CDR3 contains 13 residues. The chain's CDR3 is CASSLLLAGEQYF. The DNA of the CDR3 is TGTGCCAGCAGCTTACTCCTAGCGGGCGAGCAGTACTTC.

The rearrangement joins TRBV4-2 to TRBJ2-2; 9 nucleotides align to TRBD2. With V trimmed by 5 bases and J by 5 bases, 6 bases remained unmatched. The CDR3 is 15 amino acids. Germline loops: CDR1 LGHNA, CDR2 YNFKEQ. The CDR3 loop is CASSVSGSGTGELFF. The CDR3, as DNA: TGTGCCAGCAGCGTTAGCGGGAGCGGTACCGGGGAGCTGTTTTTT.

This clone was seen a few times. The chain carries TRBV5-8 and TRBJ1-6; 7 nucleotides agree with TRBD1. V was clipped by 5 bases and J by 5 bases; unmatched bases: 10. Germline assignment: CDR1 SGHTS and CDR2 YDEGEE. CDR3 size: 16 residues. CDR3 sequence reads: CASSLAGTANNSPLHF. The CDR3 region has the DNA TGTGCCAGCAGTCTCGCCGGGACAGCAAATAATTCACCCCTCCACTTT.

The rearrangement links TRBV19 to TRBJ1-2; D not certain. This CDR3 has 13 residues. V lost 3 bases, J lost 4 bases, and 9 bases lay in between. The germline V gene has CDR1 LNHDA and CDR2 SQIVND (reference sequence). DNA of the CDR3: TGTGCCAGTAGTATTACGGGTGCCTATGGCTACACCTTC. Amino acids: CASSITGAYGYTF.

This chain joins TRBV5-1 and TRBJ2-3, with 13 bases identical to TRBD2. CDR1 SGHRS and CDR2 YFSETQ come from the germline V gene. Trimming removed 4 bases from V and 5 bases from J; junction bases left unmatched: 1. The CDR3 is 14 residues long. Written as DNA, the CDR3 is TGCGCCAGCAGCGGACTAGCGGGAGTAGATACGCAGTATTTT. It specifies CASSGLAGVDTQYF.

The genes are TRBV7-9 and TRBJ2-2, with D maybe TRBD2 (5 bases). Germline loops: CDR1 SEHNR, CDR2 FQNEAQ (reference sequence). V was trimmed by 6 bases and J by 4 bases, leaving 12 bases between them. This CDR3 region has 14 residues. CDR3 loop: CASSLAGGTGELFF. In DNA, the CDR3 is TGTGCCAGCAGTCTAGCAGGAGGCACCGGGGAGCTGTTTTTT.

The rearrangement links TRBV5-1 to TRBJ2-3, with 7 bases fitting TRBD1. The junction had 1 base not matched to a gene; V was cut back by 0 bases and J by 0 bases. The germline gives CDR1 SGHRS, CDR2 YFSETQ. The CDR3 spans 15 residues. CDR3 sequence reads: CASSLVQGSTDTQYF. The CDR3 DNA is TGCGCCAGCAGCTTGGTACAGGGGAGCACAGATACGCAGTATTTT. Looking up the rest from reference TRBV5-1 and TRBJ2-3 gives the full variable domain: KAGVTQTPRYLIKTRGQQVTLSCSPISGHRSVSWYQQTPGQGLQFLFEYFSETQRNKGNFPGRFSGRQFSNSRSEMNVSTLELGDSALYLCASSLVQGSTDTQYFGPGTRLTVL.

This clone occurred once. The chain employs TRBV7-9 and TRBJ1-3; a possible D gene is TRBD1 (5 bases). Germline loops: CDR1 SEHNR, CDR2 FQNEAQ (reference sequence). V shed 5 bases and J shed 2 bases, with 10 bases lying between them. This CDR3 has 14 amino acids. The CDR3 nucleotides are TGTGCCAGCAGCCCGGAAGGGGCTGGAAACACCATATATTTT. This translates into CASSPEGAGNTIYF.

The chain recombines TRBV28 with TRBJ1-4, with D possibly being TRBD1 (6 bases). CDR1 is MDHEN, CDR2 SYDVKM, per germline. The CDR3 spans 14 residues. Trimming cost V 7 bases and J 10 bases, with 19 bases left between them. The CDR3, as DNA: TGTGCCAGCACACTAGTGGCCTTACAGGGAAAACTGTTTTTT. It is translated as CASTLVALQGKLFF. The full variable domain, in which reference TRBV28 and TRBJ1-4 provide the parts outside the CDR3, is DVKVTQSSRYLVKRTGEKVFLECVQDMDHENMFWYRQDPGLGLRLIYFSYDVKMKEKGDIPEGYSVSREKKERFSLILESASTNQTSMYLCASTLVALQGKLFFGSGTQLSVL.

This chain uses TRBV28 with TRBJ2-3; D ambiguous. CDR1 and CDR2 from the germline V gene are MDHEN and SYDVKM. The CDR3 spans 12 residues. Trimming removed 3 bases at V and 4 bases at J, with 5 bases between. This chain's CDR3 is CASSLIADTQYF. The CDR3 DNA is TGTGCCAGCAGTTTGATTGCAGATACGCAGTATTTT.

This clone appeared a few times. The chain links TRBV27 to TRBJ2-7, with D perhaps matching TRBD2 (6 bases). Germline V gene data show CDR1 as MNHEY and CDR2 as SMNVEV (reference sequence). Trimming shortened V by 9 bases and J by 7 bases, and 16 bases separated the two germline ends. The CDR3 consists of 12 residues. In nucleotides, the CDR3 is TGTGCCAGACGGTGGGCGGGGCAGGAGCAGTACTTC. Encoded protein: CARRWAGQEQYF.

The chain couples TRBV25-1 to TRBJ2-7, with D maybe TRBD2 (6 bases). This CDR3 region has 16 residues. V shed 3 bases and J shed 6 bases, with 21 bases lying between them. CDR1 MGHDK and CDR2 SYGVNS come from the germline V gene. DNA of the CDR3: TGTGCCAGCAGTGAGGCGGGGAATCCTGTAATAGGCGAGCAGTACTTC. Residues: CASSEAGNPVIGEQYF.

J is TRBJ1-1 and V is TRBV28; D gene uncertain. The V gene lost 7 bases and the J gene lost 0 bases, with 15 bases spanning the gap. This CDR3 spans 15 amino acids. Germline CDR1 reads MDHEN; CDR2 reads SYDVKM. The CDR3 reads CASILLRTVNTEAFF. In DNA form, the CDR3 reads TGTGCCAGCATTCTCCTAAGGACGGTGAACACTGAAGCTTTCTTT.

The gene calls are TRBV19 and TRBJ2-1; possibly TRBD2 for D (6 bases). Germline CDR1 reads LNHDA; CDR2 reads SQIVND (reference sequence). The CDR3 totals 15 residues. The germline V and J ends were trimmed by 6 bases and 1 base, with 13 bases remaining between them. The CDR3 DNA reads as TGTGCCAGTAGAACGGGGGATGGGTCCTACAATGAGCAGTTCTTC. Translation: CASRTGDGSYNEQFF.

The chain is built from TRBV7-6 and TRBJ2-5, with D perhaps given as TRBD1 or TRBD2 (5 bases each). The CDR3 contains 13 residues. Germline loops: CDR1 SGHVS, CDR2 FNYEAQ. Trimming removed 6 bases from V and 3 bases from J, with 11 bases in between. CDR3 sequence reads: CASSPVGEETQYF. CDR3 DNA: TGTGCCAGCAGTCCTGTGGGGGAAGAGACCCAGTACTTC.

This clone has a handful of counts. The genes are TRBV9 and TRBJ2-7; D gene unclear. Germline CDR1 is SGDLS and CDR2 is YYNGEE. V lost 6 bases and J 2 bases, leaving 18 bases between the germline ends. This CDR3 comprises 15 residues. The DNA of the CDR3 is TGTGCCAGCACCCCGAGATCCGAGAGCACCTACGAGCAGTACTTC. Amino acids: CASTPRSESTYEQYF. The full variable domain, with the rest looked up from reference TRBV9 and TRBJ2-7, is DSGVTQTPKHLITATGQRVTLRCSPRSGDLSVYWYQQSLDQGLQFLIQYYNGEERAKGNILERFSAQQFPDLHSELNLSSLELGDSALYFCASTPRSESTYEQYFGPGTRLTVT.

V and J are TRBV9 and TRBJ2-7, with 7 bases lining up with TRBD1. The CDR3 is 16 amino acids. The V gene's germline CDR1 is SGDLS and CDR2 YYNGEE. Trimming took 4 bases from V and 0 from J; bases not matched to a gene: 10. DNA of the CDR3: TGTGCCAGCAGCCCGGCCCCGGGACAGAGCTCCTACGAGCAGTACTTC. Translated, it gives CASSPAPGQSSYEQYF.

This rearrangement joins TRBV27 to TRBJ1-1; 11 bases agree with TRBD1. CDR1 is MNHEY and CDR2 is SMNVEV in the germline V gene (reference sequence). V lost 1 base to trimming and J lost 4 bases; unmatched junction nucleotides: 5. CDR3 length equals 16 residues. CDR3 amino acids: CASSLYGQGAFTEAFF. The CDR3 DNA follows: TGTGCCAGCAGTTTATACGGACAGGGGGCATTCACTGAAGCTTTCTTT.

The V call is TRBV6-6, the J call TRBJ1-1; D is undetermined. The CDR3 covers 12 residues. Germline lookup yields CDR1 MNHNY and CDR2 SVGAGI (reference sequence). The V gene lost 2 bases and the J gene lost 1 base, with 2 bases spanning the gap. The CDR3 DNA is TGTGCCAGCAGTTACCGGAACACTGAAGCTTTCTTT. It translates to CASSYRNTEAFF.